A selection of T cell receptor beta chains follows, all from one sample in a study of T cell responses to AZD1222 COVID-19 vaccine. The repertoire was sequenced with immunoSEQ multiplex PCR; TCRdb's copy has only in-frame clones and lacks some. Counted here are under 70,000 clones, 79% occurring once; the ten biggest clones make up around 25%. This sample comprised peripheral blood, obtained on day 0 of MenACWY control vaccination. Receptors originate from an adult in good health. The CDR3 runs from the conserved cysteine through the conserved F or W. D genes are given only for firm matches. Where a row states a size, it is once, few, many or the class of an expanded clone; other rows omit it.

j_call v_call clone_size d_call cdr3_aa cdr3_nt
TRBJ1-3 TRBV28 . TRBD1 CASRKGGRESSGNTIYF TGTGCCAGCAGGAAAGGGGGCCGGGAAAGTTCTGGAAACACCATATATTTT
TRBJ2-1 TRBV11-3 once TRBD2 CASSLNSGRAGTYNEQFF TGTGCCAGCAGCTTAAATAGCGGGAGGGCAGGGACCTACAATGAGCAGTTCTTC
TRBJ2-7 TRBV11-2 . . CASSLGVVVEQYF TGTGCCAGCAGCTTGGGGGTCGTGGTCGAGCAGTACTTC
TRBJ2-7 TRBV21-1 . . CASSKGRRAGATNEQYF TGTGCCAGCAGCAAAGGGAGGAGGGCGGGAGCAACCAACGAGCAGTACTTC
TRBJ1-2 TRBV18 . TRBD1 CASSPVTGGTNYGYTF TGTGCCAGCTCACCCGTGACAGGGGGCACTAACTATGGCTACACCTTC
TRBJ1-2 TRBV5-1 . . CASSLDFNYGYTF TGCGCCAGCAGCCTCGACTTTAACTATGGCTACACCTTC
TRBJ2-3 TRBV7-9 . TRBD2 CASSPAAGGPGTQYF TGTGCCAGCAGCCCCGCGGCGGGGGGGCCAGGGACGCAGTATTTT
TRBJ2-1 TRBV5-1 once . CASSLEAGYHNEQFF TGCGCCAGCAGCTTGGAAGCAGGGTATCACAATGAGCAGTTCTTC
TRBJ1-1 TRBV5-1 . . CASSFSGLNTEAFF TGCGCCAGCAGCTTTTCCGGACTGAACACTGAAGCTTTCTTT
TRBJ1-1 TRBV12-3/TRBV12-4 . . CASSLVPNTEAFF TGTGCCAGCAGTTTAGTGCCAAACACTGAAGCTTTCTTT
TRBJ2-3 TRBV5-1 . TRBD2 CASSGGTSLTDTQYF TGCGCCAGCAGCGGCGGGACTAGCCTCACAGATACGCAGTATTTT
TRBJ1-2 TRBV28 . . CASSPAGTGQLLSGYTF TGTGCCAGCAGTCCCGCCGGAACGGGGCAACTTCTAAGTGGCTACACCTTC
TRBJ2-3 TRBV5-6 few . CASSNKGVDTQYF TGTGCCAGCAGTAACAAGGGGGTAGATACGCAGTATTTT
TRBJ2-5 TRBV4-2 few TRBD1 CASSRPGQEETQYF TGTGCCAGCAGCCGCCCGGGACAGGAAGAGACCCAGTACTTC
TRBJ2-1 TRBV5-1 . TRBD1 CASRERTGGVYEQFF TGCGCCAGCAGAGAACGGACAGGGGGAGTCTATGAGCAGTTCTTC
TRBJ1-1 TRBV4-1 . . CASSQDATLGTEAFF TGCGCCAGCAGCCAAGATGCGACTCTGGGCACTGAAGCTTTCTTT
TRBJ1-1 TRBV18 . . CASSLGDGEAFF TGTGCCAGCTCCTTGGGGGACGGTGAAGCTTTCTTT
TRBJ2-1 TRBV7-9 . TRBD2 CASSSGLAGDEQFF TGTGCCAGCAGCTCGGGACTAGCGGGAGACGAGCAGTTCTTC
TRBJ2-3 TRBV5-8 . TRBD2 CASSLQAGNTDTQYF TGTGCCAGCAGCCTCCAAGCGGGAAACACAGATACGCAGTATTTT
TRBJ1-1 TRBV18 . . CASSGRTEAFF TGTGCCAGCTCAGGGAGGACTGAAGCTTTCTTT
TRBJ1-1 TRBV3-1/TRBV3-2 . . CASSQERSRTEAFF TGTGCCAGCAGCCAAGAAAGGTCGAGGACTGAAGCTTTCTTT
TRBJ2-3 TRBV6-1 . . CASSETVVGTDTQYF TGTGCCAGCAGTGAGACGGTGGTCGGGACAGATACGCAGTATTTT
TRBJ2-1 TRBV5-4 . TRBD2 CASSQKRGGLHEQFF TGTGCCAGCAGCCAAAAGCGGGGGGGCTTGCATGAGCAGTTCTTC
TRBJ2-7 TRBV19 . . CASSLRLGDEQYF TGTGCCAGTAGTCTCCGGTTGGGCGACGAGCAGTACTTC
TRBJ1-2 TRBV2 . . CASKEDQVGSYGYTF TGTGCCAGCAAGGAGGATCAAGTAGGGTCCTATGGCTACACCTTC
TRBJ1-3 TRBV7-9 once . CASSRTDSGNTIYF TGTGCCAGCAGCCGCACTGACTCTGGAAACACCATATATTTT
TRBJ1-1 TRBV6-5 . . CASSSGSVNTEAFF TGTGCCAGCAGTTCAGGTAGCGTGAACACTGAAGCTTTCTTT
TRBJ2-7 TRBV19 few TRBD1 CASRGTASYEQYF TGTGCCAGTAGGGGGACAGCATCATACGAGCAGTACTTC
TRBJ2-7 TRBV10-3 many TRBD1 CAISVTRDRGREQYF TGTGCCATCAGTGTTACGAGGGACAGGGGGCGCGAGCAGTACTTC
TRBJ1-2 TRBV29-1 . . CSVEAAIGTNYGYTF TGCAGCGTTGAAGCCGCGATTGGAACGAACTATGGCTACACCTTC
TRBJ1-6 TRBV6-1 . . CASSEVLASSNSPLHF TGTGCCAGCAGTGAGGTTTTGGCGTCAAGTAATTCACCCCTCCACTTT
TRBJ1-5 TRBV19 . . CASIIETASNQPQHF TGTGCCAGTATTATTGAAACAGCTAGCAATCAGCCCCAGCATTTT
TRBJ2-3 TRBV6-6 . TRBD2 CASGSSGRATDTQYF TGTGCCAGCGGTAGTAGCGGGAGGGCCACAGATACGCAGTATTTT
TRBJ2-6 TRBV5-5 . . CASSLAGAGANVLTF TGTGCCAGCAGCTTGGCGGGGGCTGGGGCCAACGTCCTGACTTTC
TRBJ1-4 TRBV7-2 . TRBD1 CASSLNRQGSNEKLFF TGTGCCAGCAGCTTAAATAGACAGGGCTCTAATGAAAAACTGTTTTTT
TRBJ1-1 TRBV7-9 . . CATDGQLMNTEAFF TGTGCCACAGACGGACAGCTAATGAACACTGAAGCTTTCTTT
TRBJ2-7 TRBV28 . . CASSNLGSYEQYF TGTGCCAGCAGTAATTTGGGTTCCTACGAGCAGTACTTC
TRBJ1-2 TRBV5-6 . TRBD1 CASSVPGTGRYTF TGTGCCAGCAGCGTGCCCGGGACAGGGCGATACACCTTC
TRBJ1-2 TRBV19 few . CASTHSKGGKRAYGYTF TGTGCCAGTACCCACTCGAAAGGTGGAAAACGGGCCTATGGCTACACCTTC
TRBJ2-5 TRBV10-3 once . CAITQGLGETQYF TGTGCCATCACCCAGGGGTTAGGAGAGACCCAGTACTTC
TRBJ1-2 TRBV29-1 . . CSVEESANYGYTF TGCAGCGTTGAAGAAAGCGCTAACTATGGCTACACCTTC
TRBJ1-4 TRBV6-5 . . CASSYSTAMYEKLFF TGTGCCAGCAGTTACTCTACAGCTATGTACGAAAAACTGTTTTTT
TRBJ2-3 TRBV10-3 few . CAISFGPTDTQYF TGTGCCATCAGTTTCGGACCCACAGATACGCAGTATTTT
TRBJ1-1 TRBV5-5 . TRBD1 CASSVNRGAEAFF TGTGCCAGCAGCGTCAACAGGGGGGCTGAAGCTTTCTTT
TRBJ2-3 TRBV5-1 . . CASSLDSTDTQYF TGCGCCAGCAGCTTGGACAGCACAGATACGCAGTATTTT
TRBJ1-6 TRBV10-3 . TRBD1 CAIQGGGNSPLHF TGTGCCATCCAAGGGGGCGGAAATTCACCCCTCCACTTT
TRBJ2-1 TRBV5-1 . . CASSPLLGEDEQFF TGCGCCAGCAGCCCGCTCCTGGGGGAGGATGAGCAGTTCTTC
TRBJ2-5 TRBV6-2/TRBV6-3 . TRBD2 CASSYGGGYSGGRQEYF TGTGCCAGCAGTTACGGAGGAGGCTACAGCGGGGGCCGCCAAGAATACTTC
TRBJ2-4 TRBV28 . TRBD1 CASSYRGVAKNIQYF TGTGCCAGCAGTTACAGGGGGGTAGCCAAAAACATTCAGTACTTC
TRBJ1-3 TRBV9 medium-sized . CASSPGPRNTIYF TGTGCCAGCAGCCCGGGGCCTAGAAACACCATATATTTT
TRBJ1-2 TRBV28 . . CASSLLRETAGYTF TGTGCCAGCAGTTTACTAAGGGAGACGGCTGGCTACACCTTC
TRBJ2-1 TRBV19 . TRBD2 CASSIRGSPPHREFF TGTGCCAGTAGTATACGCGGGAGCCCCCCCCATAGAGAGTTCTTC
TRBJ2-1 TRBV11-2 . TRBD2 CASSLDDQRGGLYEQFF TGTGCCAGCAGCTTAGATGACCAGCGGGGGGGCCTCTATGAGCAGTTCTTC
TRBJ1-1 TRBV12-3/TRBV12-4 . . CASSLERGEAFF TGTGCCAGCAGTTTAGAACGGGGTGAAGCTTTCTTT
TRBJ1-5 TRBV19 many TRBD1 CASMLETGGGQPQHF TGTGCCAGTATGTTGGAGACAGGGGGTGGCCAGCCCCAGCATTTT